Below are 26 T cell receptor beta chains sequenced from a single sample in a study of shared clonotypes between healthy human individuals. Generated by immunoSEQ multiplex PCR, the TCRdb table keeps only in-frame clones and is missing some. The sample lists 1.4 million to 1.5 million clones, approximately 97% occurring once. Sequencing was performed on naive CD4+ T cells sorted from blood. Subset indicated: CD45RA+ positively selected. The receptors shown here come from a young man in good health.

The V call is TRBV7-9, the J call TRBJ2-7; D ambiguous. Trimming stripped 5 bases from V and 3 bases from J, with 8 bases between. In germline, CDR1 is SEHNR, CDR2 FQNEAQ (reference sequence). The CDR3 has 12 residues. CDR3 protein: CASSKERYEQYF. CDR3 sequence (DNA): TGTGCCAGCAGCAAAGAACGCTACGAGCAGTACTTC.

This clone was counted a single time. The rearrangement joins TRBV6-4 to TRBJ1-5; 8 bases map to TRBD1. The J segment lost 7 bases and the V segment lost 6 bases, leaving 5 bases of the junction unmatched. The CDR3 runs 13 residues. Germline V gene sequence: CDR1 MRHNA, CDR2 SNTAGT. CDR3: CASSPGGEQPQHF. DNA of the CDR3: TGTGCCAGCAGCCCAGGGGGCGAGCAGCCCCAGCATTTT.

This chain joins TRBV7-2 and TRBJ1-1; D gene unclear. V was cut by 1 base and J by 1 base, with 7 bases left in between. Germline V lookup: CDR1 SGHTA, CDR2 FQGNSA. The CDR3 has 14 amino acids. The chain's CDR3 is CASSLVVRNTEAFF. Written as DNA, the CDR3 is TGTGCCAGCAGCTTAGTAGTTCGGAACACTGAAGCTTTCTTT.

J is TRBJ1-1 and V is TRBV5-1, with D unclear. The CDR3 contains 13 residues. With 4 bases removed from V and 14 bases from J, the gap between germline ends came to 21 bases. In germline, CDR1 is SGHRS, CDR2 YFSETQ. The CDR3 region is CASSQLMGGKIFF. The DNA of the CDR3 is TGCGCCAGCAGCCAGCTTATGGGAGGGAAAATCTTCTTT.

V is TRBV15 and J is TRBJ2-7; D not resolved. The CDR3 contains 13 residues. V was shortened by 0 bases and J by 4 bases, with 7 bases between the two germline ends. Germline V gene sequence: CDR1 LNHNV, CDR2 YYDKDF (reference sequence). DNA for the CDR3: TGTGCCACCAGCAGAGATTTTGGGTACGAGCAGTACTTC. Its translation is CATSRDFGYEQYF.

This sequence joins TRBV5-1 and TRBJ2-5; D is unclear. The CDR3 totals 14 residues. Germline CDR1 reads SGHRS; CDR2 reads YFSETQ. V was cut by 5 bases and J by 5 bases, with 16 bases left in between. The CDR3 sequence is CASSMAEPLETQYF. CDR3 coding DNA: TGCGCCAGCAGTATGGCGGAACCCCTGGAGACCCAGTACTTC.

This clone was found once. This chain links TRBV29-1 with TRBJ1-4; 8 bases are shared with TRBD1. Per germline, CDR1 SQVTM and CDR2 ANQGSEA. The ends lost 5 bases at V and 1 base at J; junction bases unmatched: 6. CDR3 length: 15 amino acids. The CDR3 loop is CSVCQGAVTNEKLFF. The CDR3 DNA is TGCAGCGTTTGTCAGGGGGCGGTAACTAATGAAAAACTGTTTTTT.

V usage is TRBV29-1 and J usage is TRBJ2-3; 14 bases align to TRBD2. The CDR3 sequence is 18 residues long. Trimming at V came to 6 bases and at J to 3 bases, leaving 14 bases not matched to a gene. Germline CDR1 is SQVTM and CDR2 is ANQGSEA. The CDR3 loop reads CSVPKPGLAGEGTDTQYF. The CDR3 DNA sequence: TGCAGCGTGCCCAAGCCGGGACTAGCGGGAGAAGGAACAGATACGCAGTATTTT.

The V gene is TRBV9, the J gene TRBJ2-1, with 14 bases identical to TRBD2. Germline CDR1 and CDR2: SGDLS and YYNGEE. The trim removed 3 bases at V and 8 bases at J, leaving 7 bases unmatched. The CDR3 is 16 residues long. The CDR3 DNA reads TGTGCCAGCAGCGCGGGGGGACTAGCGGGAGTTTATGAGCAGTTCTTC. Translating gives CASSAGGLAGVYEQFF.

The V gene is TRBV2, the J gene TRBJ2-7; 13 bases line up with TRBD2. Germline-derived CDR1 and CDR2 are SNHLY and FYNNEI. This CDR3 has 15 residues. Germline trimming cut 6 bases from V and 2 bases from J; bases unmatched to any gene: 4. CDR3 coding DNA: TGTGCCAGCAGCCGGGGACTAGCGGGAACCTACGAGCAGTACTTC. Residues: CASSRGLAGTYEQYF.

The chain couples TRBV11-2 to TRBJ2-2, with TRBD2 identical over 7 bases. This CDR3 is 16 amino acids long. In germline, CDR1 is SGHAT, CDR2 FQNNGV. V was clipped by 4 bases and J by 5 bases; unmatched bases: 10. The CDR3 DNA sequence: TGTGCCAGCAGCTCCTTAGCGGGCAGCAGAACCGGGGAGCTGTTTTTT. Amino acids: CASSSLAGSRTGELFF.

The chain recombines TRBV21-1 with TRBJ2-7; TRBD2 is the table's D call, not checked against the DNA. TRBV21-1 is assigned pseudogene status. The CDR3 length is 15 residues. The CDR3 region has the DNA TGTGCCAGCAGCAAATGGAGGGTCCTTACTTACGAGCAGTACTTC. Its protein product is CASSKWRVLTYEQYF.

This chain connects TRBV28 to TRBJ1-5, with D unresolved. The CDR3 sequence is 14 residues long. V was trimmed by 6 bases and J by 4 bases, leaving 13 bases between them. Germline V gene data show CDR1 as MDHEN and CDR2 as SYDVKM. CDR3 region: CASRLMGGNQPQHF. CDR3 in DNA: TGTGCCAGCAGGCTCATGGGTGGGAATCAGCCCCAGCATTTT. The full variable domain, in which reference TRBV28 and TRBJ1-5 provide the parts outside the CDR3, is DVKVTQSSRYLVKRTGEKVFLECVQDMDHENMFWYRQDPGLGLRLIYFSYDVKMKEKGDIPEGYSVSREKKERFSLILESASTNQTSMYLCASRLMGGNQPQHFGDGTRLSIL.

The chain employs TRBV5-1 and TRBJ2-7; 10 bases are shared with TRBD2. V dropped 2 bases and J dropped 3; count of bases not matched to a gene: 5. The V gene's germline CDR1 is SGHRS and CDR2 YFSETQ. The CDR3 covers 15 residues. The CDR3, as DNA: TGCGCCAGCAGCTTCGGACTAGCGGATCACTACGAGCAGTACTTC. It yields the protein CASSFGLADHYEQYF.

The chain links TRBV9 to TRBJ1-1, with 12 bases lining up with TRBD1. CDR1 is SGDLS and CDR2 is YYNGEE in the germline V gene. CDR3 length: 17 residues. V dropped 6 bases and J dropped 5; count of bases not matched to a gene: 14. The CDR3 nucleotides read TGTGCCAGCACTCCTCTCCGGGACAGGGGGCTGAGAACTGAAGCTTTCTTT. This sequence encodes CASTPLRDRGLRTEAFF.

The CDR3 DNA is TGTGCCATCAGTGGGGCAGCGGGAGGAGAGCAAGAGACCCAGTACTTC. This translates into CAISGAAGGEQETQYF. The V gene is TRBV10-3, the J gene TRBJ2-5; 9 bases fit TRBD2. V was pared by 4 bases and J by 2 bases, with 8 bases of the junction left unmatched. The CDR3 is made up of 16 amino acids. Germline V gene data show CDR1 as ENHRY and CDR2 as SYGVKD.

The chain uses TRBV2 and TRBJ2-7, with a possible D match to TRBD1 (5 bases). This CDR3 region has 14 residues. The V end lost 5 bases, the J end lost 0 bases, and 11 bases lay between the germline ends. Per germline, CDR1 SNHLY and CDR2 FYNNEI. CDR3 residues: CASSLQGSSYEQYF. The CDR3 bases are TGTGCCAGCAGTCTGCAGGGCAGCTCCTACGAGCAGTACTTC.

The chain employs TRBV5-6 and TRBJ1-3; D is undetermined. The length of the CDR3 is 13 residues. Trimming took 4 bases from V and 3 from J, leaving 8 bases between them. The germline gives CDR1 SGHDT, CDR2 YYEEEE. The CDR3 sequence is CASSPRVGNTIYF. The CDR3 nucleotides are TGTGCCAGCAGCCCCCGGGTTGGAAACACCATATATTTT. Based on the CDR3 plus reference TRBV5-6 and TRBJ1-3, the full variable domain is DAGVTQSPTHLIKTRGQQVTLRCSPKSGHDTVSWYQQALGQGPQFIFQYYEEEERQRGNFPDRFSGHQFPNYSSELNVNALLLGDSALYLCASSPRVGNTIYFGEGSWLTVV.

This chain uses TRBV9 with TRBJ1-2; D is undetermined. The CDR3 covers 13 residues. Trimming removed 4 bases at V and 8 bases at J, with 15 bases between. Germline CDR1 and CDR2: SGDLS and YYNGEE. The CDR3 DNA is TGTGCCAGCAGCCGTGAATTACATAGGGGCTACACCTTC. This sequence encodes CASSRELHRGYTF.

CDR3 sequence: CASSWRTSGNYEQYF. The CDR3 DNA reads as TGTGCCAGTAGTTGGCGGACTAGCGGGAACTACGAGCAGTACTTC. The chain is built from TRBV19 and TRBJ2-7, with TRBD2 identical over 12 bases. Trimming took 5 bases from V and 3 from J; bases not matched to a gene: 5. Germline CDR1 LNHDA, CDR2 SQIVND (reference sequence). The CDR3 loop spans 15 amino acids.

In regard to this clone: The sample has other DNA sequences that encode this CDR3 too. This sequence joins TRBV18 and TRBJ2-1; tentatively, D is TRBD2 (6 bases). This CDR3 is built from 13 residues. Germline-derived CDR1 and CDR2 are KGHSH and LQKENI. The V and J ends lost 2 bases and 6 bases respectively, with 8 bases between them. CDR3 residues: CASSPGRSNEQFF. For the CDR3, the DNA is TGTGCCAGCTCACCAGGGAGGAGCAATGAGCAGTTCTTC.

This chain links TRBV6-1 with TRBJ1-4; D gene uncertain. CDR1 and CDR2 from the germline V gene are MNHNS and SASEGT. V lost 4 bases and J lost 8, with 14 bases in between. The CDR3 is 14 amino acids. The CDR3 sequence: CASSVFLPQEKLFF. Written as DNA, the CDR3 is TGTGCCAGCAGTGTCTTCCTCCCCCAAGAAAAACTGTTTTTT.

The V gene is TRBV7-6, the J gene TRBJ2-5; 8 positions agree with TRBD1. The germline V gene encodes CDR1 SGHVS and CDR2 FNYEAQ. The V and J ends lost 3 bases and 5 bases, in that order; junction bases with no gene match: 8. The length of the CDR3 is 15 residues. CDR3 in DNA: TGTGCCAGCAGCTTGGTTCAGGGGGCGAGGGAGACCCAGTACTTC. It yields the protein CASSLVQGARETQYF.

Details on this clone: Other DNA sequences in this specimen translate into the identical CDR3. The J gene is TRBJ2-3, the V gene TRBV5-4; D is possibly TRBD1 (5 bases). Trimming stripped 4 bases from V and 6 bases from J, with 9 bases between. The CDR3 is 12 residues long. Germline-derived CDR1 and CDR2 are SGHNT and YYREEE (reference sequence). The DNA of the CDR3 is TGTGCCAGCAGCCTAGGGGCGGATACGCAGTATTTT. Translated: CASSLGADTQYF.

The chain combines TRBV28 with TRBJ2-7, with D uncertain. The ends were cut back, 7 bases at V and 5 bases at J, with 15 bases in the middle. From germline, CDR1 is MDHEN and CDR2 SYDVKM. The CDR3 runs to 13 residues. DNA of the CDR3: TGTGCCAGCACCCCGCCTTTGGTCGACGAGCAGTACTTC. Translating gives CASTPPLVDEQYF.

The chain carries TRBV5-1 and TRBJ2-6; the D gene is possibly TRBD1 (6 bases). V lost 4 bases to trimming and J lost 4 bases, with 12 bases between them. Germline CDR1 is SGHRS and CDR2 is YFSETQ. The CDR3 has 15 residues. The CDR3 DNA follows: TGCGCCAGCAGCCTCACAGGGTTAGGGGCCAACGTCCTGACTTTC. Translation gives CASSLTGLGANVLTF.